These T cell receptor beta chains were read from a single sample in a study of molecular identifiers for immune sequencing clone quantification. In TCRdb, the PCR reads were re-called with MiXCR into one record per CDR3 protein. The data show 400,000 to 600,000 distinct CDR3 sequences, over 20% seen once. Material for sequencing was naive CD8+ T cells from blood, with Jurkat cell RNA spiked in. The receptors originated from a human donor in good health. Some libraries in this study had Jurkat cell RNA spiked in. The CDR3 runs from the conserved cysteine through the conserved F or W. D genes are given only for firm matches. Expanded clones get a size class; other rows say once, few or many, or leave the size out.

J gene: TRBJ1-5
V gene: TRBV4-1
D gene: TRBD1
clone size: .
CDR3 protein: CAGSQTGGSQPQHF
CDR3 DNA: TGCGCCGGCAGCCAGACAGGGGGGAGTCAGCCCCAGCATTTT

J gene: TRBJ2-7
V gene: TRBV10-3
D gene: .
clone size: .
CDR3 protein: CAISTDSYEQYF
CDR3 DNA: TGTGCCATCAGCACAGACTCCTACGAGCAGTACTTC

J gene: TRBJ2-2
V gene: TRBV4-3
D gene: .
clone size: few
CDR3 protein: CASSRDRTDTGELFF
CDR3 DNA: TGCGCCAGCAGCCGAGACAGGACGGACACCGGGGAGCTGTTTTTT

J gene: TRBJ2-3
V gene: TRBV4-2
D gene: TRBD2
clone size: .
CDR3 protein: CASGQVGTSETDTQYF
CDR3 DNA: TGTGCCAGCGGCCAAGTAGGGACTAGCGAGACAGATACGCAGTATTTT

J gene: TRBJ2-7
V gene: TRBV19
D gene: .
clone size: few
CDR3 protein: CASSTLPGPVYEQYF
CDR3 DNA: TGTGCCAGTAGTACTTTACCGGGACCGGTGTACGAGCAGTACTTC

J gene: TRBJ2-2
V gene: TRBV9
D gene: .
clone size: .
CDR3 protein: CASSVGGSGNTRELFF
CDR3 DNA: TGTGCCAGCAGCGTAGGGGGCAGTGGCAACACCAGGGAGCTGTTTTTT

J gene: TRBJ2-1
V gene: TRBV4-1
D gene: .
clone size: .
CDR3 protein: CASSQEFPLAGDAYNEQFF
CDR3 DNA: TGCGCCAGCAGCCAAGAATTTCCCTTGGCAGGAGACGCCTACAATGAGCAGTTCTTC

J gene: TRBJ2-5
V gene: TRBV4-3
D gene: .
clone size: .
CDR3 protein: CASSQGRGHRYQETQYF
CDR3 DNA: TGCGCCAGCAGCCAAGGACGCGGACACCGGTACCAAGAGACCCAGTACTTC

J gene: TRBJ2-5
V gene: TRBV20-1
D gene: .
clone size: .
CDR3 protein: CSAIDPALAFQETQYF
CDR3 DNA: TGCAGTGCTATCGACCCTGCCTTGGCTTTTCAAGAGACCCAGTACTTC

J gene: TRBJ2-3
V gene: TRBV3-1
D gene: .
clone size: few
CDR3 protein: CASSQGAREGYPDTQYF
CDR3 DNA: TGTGCCAGCAGCCAAGGCGCGAGGGAAGGTTACCCAGATACGCAGTATTTT

J gene: TRBJ2-2
V gene: TRBV6-5
D gene: .
clone size: many
CDR3 protein: CASSYSGGELFF
CDR3 DNA: TGTGCCAGCAGTTACTCTGGAGGGGAGCTGTTTTTT

J gene: TRBJ2-2
V gene: TRBV6-5
D gene: .
clone size: many
CDR3 protein: CASSYSLTITGELFF
CDR3 DNA: TGTGCCAGCAGTTACTCATTGACTATCACCGGGGAGCTGTTTTTT

J gene: TRBJ2-1
V gene: TRBV7-3
D gene: .
clone size: many
CDR3 protein: CASSPGDRPYNEQFF
CDR3 DNA: TGTGCCAGCAGCCCGGGGGATAGGCCCTACAATGAGCAGTTCTTC

J gene: TRBJ1-1
V gene: TRBV4-3
D gene: .
clone size: few
CDR3 protein: CASSQDRRAPLNTEAFF
CDR3 DNA: TGCGCCAGCAGCCAAGATCGAAGGGCCCCCCTGAACACTGAAGCTTTCTTT

J gene: TRBJ2-3
V gene: TRBV7-9
D gene: .
clone size: many
CDR3 protein: CASSYGGSSTDTQYF
CDR3 DNA: TGTGCCAGCAGCTACGGGGGCAGCAGCACAGATACGCAGTATTTT

J gene: TRBJ1-4
V gene: TRBV9
D gene: .
clone size: .
CDR3 protein: CDSSVDKNNEKLFF
CDR3 DNA: TGTGACAGCAGCGTAGATAAAAATAATGAAAAACTGTTTTTT

J gene: TRBJ2-7
V gene: TRBV7-2
D gene: .
clone size: many
CDR3 protein: CASSWTLGYEQYF
CDR3 DNA: TGTGCCAGCAGCTGGACCCTAGGCTACGAGCAGTACTTC

J gene: TRBJ2-3
V gene: TRBV23-1
D gene: .
clone size: many
CDR3 protein: CASRQTLNIGHPCADTQYF
CDR3 DNA: TGCGCCAGCAGGCAGACACTGAATATTGGACACCCCTGCGCAGATACGCAGTATTTT

J gene: TRBJ2-7
V gene: TRBV15
D gene: TRBD1
clone size: many
CDR3 protein: CATSRGTGQGYEQYF
CDR3 DNA: TGTGCCACCAGCAGAGGGACAGGGCAAGGCTACGAGCAGTACTTC

J gene: TRBJ1-5
V gene: TRBV6-2/TRBV6-3
D gene: .
clone size: .
CDR3 protein: CASSYDLTDSQPQHF
CDR3 DNA: TGTGCCAGCAGTTATGATTTGACAGACAGCCAGCCCCAGCATTTT

J gene: TRBJ1-4
V gene: TRBV15
D gene: .
clone size: few
CDR3 protein: CATSSVASGTTNEKLFF
CDR3 DNA: TGTGCCACCAGCAGTGTTGCCTCAGGGACAACTAATGAAAAACTGTTTTTT

J gene: TRBJ1-1
V gene: TRBV2
D gene: .
clone size: few
CDR3 protein: CASREWTGTEAFF
CDR3 DNA: TGTGCCAGCAGAGAGTGGACTGGCACTGAAGCTTTCTTT

J gene: TRBJ2-3
V gene: TRBV9
D gene: .
clone size: few
CDR3 protein: CASTDSLNADTQYF
CDR3 DNA: TGTGCCAGCACGGACAGTTTGAACGCAGATACGCAGTATTTT

J gene: TRBJ2-5
V gene: TRBV4-3
D gene: .
clone size: few
CDR3 protein: CASSQGTGTSETQYF
CDR3 DNA: TGCGCCAGCAGCCAAGGAACAGGTACCTCGGAGACCCAGTACTTC

J gene: TRBJ2-1
V gene: TRBV9
D gene: TRBD2
clone size: .
CDR3 protein: CASSVVPRLADNEQFF
CDR3 DNA: TGTGCCAGCAGCGTAGTACCGAGACTAGCGGACAATGAGCAGTTCTTC

J gene: TRBJ2-1
V gene: TRBV27
D gene: TRBD2
clone size: .
CDR3 protein: CASSFTLAGEAPLNNEQFF
CDR3 DNA: TGTGCCAGCAGTTTTACACTAGCGGGAGAGGCCCCCCTTAACAATGAGCAGTTCTTC

J gene: TRBJ2-3
V gene: TRBV4-3
D gene: .
clone size: .
CDR3 protein: CASSEDLAGTDTQYF
CDR3 DNA: TGCGCCAGCAGCGAAGACTTGGCGGGAACAGATACGCAGTATTTT

J gene: TRBJ1-1
V gene: TRBV9
D gene: .
clone size: many
CDR3 protein: CASSVEGHTEAFF
CDR3 DNA: TGTGCCAGCAGCGTAGAAGGGCACACTGAAGCTTTCTTT

J gene: TRBJ2-7
V gene: TRBV19
D gene: TRBD1
clone size: .
CDR3 protein: CASSMGPGGQAFSYEQYF
CDR3 DNA: TGTGCCAGTAGTATGGGGCCCGGGGGACAGGCCTTCTCCTACGAGCAGTACTTC